Detailed here is one T cell receptor beta chain. What it binds is unknown. Produced via immunoSEQ multiplex PCR; TCRdb's table is partial and in-frame only. The sample includes some 150,000 clones, approximately 80% of them seen just once. This entry is derived from a study of PD-1 blockade in classical Hodgkin lymphoma. Germline V gene lookup returns CDR1 ENHRY and CDR2 SYGVKD. V lost 6 bases to trimming and J lost 4 bases, with 13 bases between them. The CDR3 has 13 residues. Study results and caveats: In CD4+ cells, TCR diversity went up significantly by C4D1, but in CD8+ cells it did not. Patients who initiated nivolumab within 1 year of ASCT were excluded.

Each patient relapsed following autologous stem cell transplantation, and prior brentuximab vedotin exposure differed. The source material was peripheral blood mononuclear cells (PBMCs), sampled before the second cycle of nivolumab. The V gene is TRBV10-3, the J gene TRBJ2-7; a possible D gene is TRBD1 (6 bases). The clonotype originates from a human donor with classical Hodgkin lymphoma. CDR3 sequence reads: CAIRQDRLYEQYF. DNA of the CDR3: TGTGCCATCAGGCAAGACAGGCTGTACGAGCAGTACTTC.